This T cell receptor (delta chain) emerged from a study of gamma-delta chains in newborns, infants, children. Across the whole study: Microbial exposure reportedly drives polyclonal innate γδ T cell expansion after birth.

The V segment lost 0 bases and the J segment 2 bases; nucleotides outside the gene matches: 14. CDR1 GEAIGNYY and CDR2 EKD come from the germline V gene. The CDR3 contains 19 residues. TCRdb reanalysed the reads via CATT. Among more than 9,000 delta-chain clones, approximately 10% were seen once, and the ten largest hold over 7.5%. The TCR was taken from a child who was a newborn, infant or young child, either healthy, febrile or measles-vaccinated (not recorded which). The specimen sequenced was blood. V is TRDV2 and J is TRDJ1; 10 nucleotides align to TRDD3. The CDR3 sequence: CACDTLNRLGDIATDKLIF. DNA of the CDR3: TGTGCCTGTGACACCCTTAATCGTCTGGGGGATATTGCTACCGATAAACTCATCTTT.